This is a list of T cell receptor beta chains from one sample in a study of vaccination effects on CD4 cells after COVID-19. These receptors' antigens are unknown. This table comes from immunoSEQ multiplex PCR, and its TCRdb copy is limited to in-frame clones, with some not included. The data contain tens of thousands of clones, around 69% of them singletons. The sequencing used CD4+ T cells from PBMCs cultured without peptide, collected before COVID-19 vaccination. These receptors originate from a human donor who received a COVID-19 vaccine. Both conserved end residues are part of each CDR3. The order of the fields is D gene, V gene, J gene, clone size, CDR3 protein, CDR3 DNA. The D gene is left open where the match is weak. Clone size is not always given. Where it is, it says once, few, many or a class for expanded clones.

d_gene: TRBD2; v_gene: TRBV9; j_gene: TRBJ2-5; abundance: once; CDR3aa: CASSVGLADQETQYF; CDR3nt: TGTGCCAGCAGCGTAGGACTAGCGGATCAAGAGACCCAGTACTTC
d_gene: TRBD1; v_gene: TRBV7-9; j_gene: TRBJ1-1; abundance: .; CDR3aa: CGGSSETGGVAFF; CDR3nt: TGTGGGGGCAGCTCCGAAACAGGGGGCGTAGCTTTCTTT
d_gene: .; v_gene: TRBV7-2; j_gene: TRBJ1-3; abundance: .; CDR3aa: CASSLGMAGGPGNTIYF; CDR3nt: TGTGCCAGCAGCTTAGGAATGGCCGGGGGGCCTGGAAACACCATATATTTT
d_gene: .; v_gene: TRBV2; j_gene: TRBJ2-1; abundance: .; CDR3aa: CASSAQGADNEQFF; CDR3nt: TGTGCCAGCAGTGCCCAGGGAGCTGATAATGAGCAGTTCTTC
d_gene: TRBD2; v_gene: TRBV28; j_gene: TRBJ2-2; abundance: .; CDR3aa: CASSFAGGLAGASTGELFF; CDR3nt: TGTGCCAGCAGTTTCGCAGGGGGACTAGCGGGAGCGAGCACCGGGGAGCTGTTTTTT
d_gene: .; v_gene: TRBV5-4; j_gene: TRBJ1-1; abundance: once; CDR3aa: CASSFWPDGNTEAFF; CDR3nt: TGTGCCAGCAGCTTTTGGCCGGACGGGAACACTGAAGCTTTCTTT
d_gene: TRBD1; v_gene: TRBV5-1; j_gene: TRBJ2-7; abundance: once; CDR3aa: CASSLVGTGDEQYF; CDR3nt: TGCGCCAGCAGCTTGGTAGGGACAGGGGACGAGCAGTACTTC
d_gene: .; v_gene: TRBV10-2; j_gene: TRBJ1-1; abundance: .; CDR3aa: CASSAPGWSTEAFF; CDR3nt: TGCGCCAGCAGTGCCCCAGGGTGGAGCACTGAAGCTTTCTTT
d_gene: .; v_gene: TRBV4-3; j_gene: TRBJ2-2; abundance: .; CDR3aa: CASSQETITGELFF; CDR3nt: TGCGCCAGCAGCCAAGAGACAATCACCGGGGAGCTGTTTTTT
d_gene: .; v_gene: TRBV6-1; j_gene: TRBJ1-6; abundance: .; CDR3aa: CASSEGALPLHF; CDR3nt: TGTGCCAGCAGTGAAGGCGCGTTACCCCTCCACTTT